These T cell receptor beta chains were read from a single sample in a study of blood T cell repertoires in COVID-19. The protocol was immunoSEQ multiplex PCR, while the TCRdb copy is restricted to in-frame clones and leaves out a portion. This sample yields hundreds of thousands of clones, of which approximately 88% are seen a single time; 2.6% belongs to the top ten. The specimen was PBMCs or T cells enriched from blood (not recorded which). The receptor source for this set is a woman in her twenties or thirties with acute COVID-19. Each CDR3 is given with its conserved first and last residue. The order of the fields is D gene, clone size, V gene, J gene, CDR3 DNA, CDR3 protein. The D gene is left open where the match is weak. Rows give clone size only sometimes, using once, few, many, or a class for an expanded clone.

D: TRBD1
size: .
V: TRBV18
J: TRBJ1-2
DNA: TGTGCCAGCTCACCGGGACAGGGGGGTCTCCAAGGCTACACCTTC
CDR3: CASSPGQGGLQGYTF

D: TRBD1
size: .
V: TRBV11-2
J: TRBJ1-2
DNA: TGTGCCAGCAGCGCGAATACAGGGGTTGATGGCTACACCTTC
CDR3: CASSANTGVDGYTF

D: TRBD1
size: .
V: TRBV6-5
J: TRBJ1-2
DNA: TGTGCCAGCAGTCGACAGGGGAACTATGGCTACACCTTC
CDR3: CASSRQGNYGYTF

D: .
size: .
V: TRBV19
J: TRBJ1-5
DNA: TGTGCCAGTGGAGTCTCAGACCTCAAGCCCCAGCATTTT
CDR3: CASGVSDLKPQHF

D: .
size: .
V: TRBV7-8
J: TRBJ1-1
DNA: TGTGCCAGCAGCTTAGAACACCCTATGAGGACTGAAGCTTTCTTT
CDR3: CASSLEHPMRTEAFF

D: .
size: .
V: TRBV6-5
J: TRBJ2-1
DNA: TGTGCCAGCAGTTCTCTCGGTCCGGGATACAATGAGCAGTTCTTC
CDR3: CASSSLGPGYNEQFF

D: .
size: .
V: TRBV10-1
J: TRBJ1-6
DNA: TGCGCCAGCAGTTATGGCAATTCACCCCTCCACTTT
CDR3: CASSYGNSPLHF

D: TRBD1
size: .
V: TRBV29-1
J: TRBJ1-6
DNA: TGCAGCGCTCGGACAGGGAGCGCCGATTCACCCCTCCACTTT
CDR3: CSARTGSADSPLHF

D: TRBD2
size: once
V: TRBV3-1/TRBV3-2
J: TRBJ2-3
DNA: TGTGCCAGTCGGGGGGACCACACAGATACGCAGTATTTT
CDR3: CASRGDHTDTQYF

D: TRBD1
size: once
V: TRBV6-5
J: TRBJ1-1
DNA: TGTGCCAGCAGATACGGGACAGGGGATCGCACTGAAGCTTTCTTT
CDR3: CASRYGTGDRTEAFF

D: .
size: .
V: TRBV5-3
J: TRBJ2-2
DNA: TGTGCCAGAAGCTTAACTAACTCGGGGGACACCGGGGAGCTGTTTTTT
CDR3: CARSLTNSGDTGELFF

D: .
size: .
V: TRBV27
J: TRBJ1-1
DNA: TGTGCCAGCAGTTTGGGGCAGAACACTGAAGCTTTCTTT
CDR3: CASSLGQNTEAFF

D: TRBD1
size: .
V: TRBV20-1
J: TRBJ1-1
DNA: TGCAGTGCACGGACAGGGTACGAAGCTTTCTTT
CDR3: CSARTGYEAFF

D: .
size: .
V: TRBV19
J: TRBJ1-1
DNA: TGTGCCAGTAGTAGGGCAGATATGAACACTGAAGCTTTCTTT
CDR3: CASSRADMNTEAFF

D: TRBD1
size: .
V: TRBV10-2
J: TRBJ2-2
DNA: TGCGCCAGCAACAGGGGGCAAGGGGAGCTGTTTTTT
CDR3: CASNRGQGELFF

D: .
size: .
V: TRBV27
J: TRBJ1-2
DNA: TGTGCCAGCAGTCCCTCCCGACAGGCCGAGTCCCTCAAACTCTATGGCTACACCTTC
CDR3: CASSPSRQAESLKLYGYTF

D: TRBD1
size: .
V: TRBV6-4
J: TRBJ2-2
DNA: TGTGCCAGCAGTCCCCTCGCGGGACAGGGAATCGGGGAGCTGTTTTTT
CDR3: CASSPLAGQGIGELFF

D: .
size: .
V: TRBV18
J: TRBJ1-4
DNA: TGTGCCAGCTCTTCCCAGCCCGGGGGTCTAAATGAAAAACTGTTTTTT
CDR3: CASSSQPGGLNEKLFF

D: .
size: .
V: TRBV5-8
J: TRBJ1-4
DNA: TGTGCCAGCAGCTTGGCTTCAACATCGGGTGAAAAACTGTTTTTT
CDR3: CASSLASTSGEKLFF

D: .
size: .
V: TRBV7-8
J: TRBJ1-4
DNA: TGTGCCAGCAGCTTAGCTGGGCAGGGCTCTAATGAAAAACTGTTTTTT
CDR3: CASSLAGQGSNEKLFF

D: .
size: .
V: TRBV15
J: TRBJ1-1
DNA: TGTGCCACCAGCAGTGGCGGAAACACTGAAGCTTTCTTT
CDR3: CATSSGGNTEAFF

D: TRBD2
size: .
V: TRBV3-1/TRBV3-2
J: TRBJ2-3
DNA: TGTGCCAGCAGCCAAGATGGGCCTAGCGGGGGGACAGATACGCAGTATTTT
CDR3: CASSQDGPSGGTDTQYF

D: .
size: .
V: TRBV5-1
J: TRBJ1-6
DNA: TGCGCCAGCAGCTTGTGGGGAGGCAATTCACCCCTCCACTTT
CDR3: CASSLWGGNSPLHF

D: .
size: .
V: TRBV14
J: TRBJ2-1
DNA: TGTGCCAGCAGCCAAGATCGGGGGAATGAGCAGTTCTTC
CDR3: CASSQDRGNEQFF

D: .
size: .
V: TRBV6-6
J: TRBJ1-5
DNA: TGTGCCAGCAGTCGGGACAAGAATCAGCCCCAGCATTTT
CDR3: CASSRDKNQPQHF

D: .
size: .
V: TRBV6-5
J: TRBJ1-5
DNA: TGTGCCAGCAGAAAGGACAGTTATAGCAATCAGCCCCAGCATTTT
CDR3: CASRKDSYSNQPQHF

D: .
size: .
V: TRBV12-3/TRBV12-4
J: TRBJ1-2
DNA: TGTGCCAGCAGTTTACCAGGGAAATATGGCTACACCTTC
CDR3: CASSLPGKYGYTF

D: .
size: .
V: TRBV11-2
J: TRBJ1-6
DNA: TGTGCCAGCAGCACAGACAGCTCCTATAATTCACCCCTCCACTTT
CDR3: CASSTDSSYNSPLHF

D: TRBD1
size: .
V: TRBV5-4
J: TRBJ2-5
DNA: TGTGCCAGCAGCTCTTGGACAGGGGAAGAGACCCAGTACTTC
CDR3: CASSSWTGEETQYF

D: .
size: .
V: TRBV11-2
J: TRBJ2-3
DNA: TGTGCCAGCACCTCCCGGGGAATCACAGATACGCAGTATTTT
CDR3: CASTSRGITDTQYF

D: .
size: .
V: TRBV18
J: TRBJ2-7
DNA: TGTGCCAGCTCACCCGAGGGCAGGGGCTACGAGCAGTACTTC
CDR3: CASSPEGRGYEQYF

D: .
size: .
V: TRBV10-3
J: TRBJ1-2
DNA: TGTGCCATCACGGGGGGAGATGGCTACACCTTC
CDR3: CAITGGDGYTF

D: TRBD1
size: .
V: TRBV2
J: TRBJ1-6
DNA: TGTGCCAGCAAAGGCGGGGACAGCGATAATTCACCCCTCCACTTT
CDR3: CASKGGDSDNSPLHF

D: TRBD2
size: .
V: TRBV10-3
J: TRBJ2-7
DNA: TGTGCCATCAGTGGTGGACCGGTGGGCGGGGGGACCTCATCCTACGAGCAGTACTTC
CDR3: CAISGGPVGGGTSSYEQYF

D: .
size: .
V: TRBV10-3
J: TRBJ1-3
DNA: TGTGCCATCAGTGAGAGTGAGGTTCCTGGAAACACCATATATTTT
CDR3: CAISESEVPGNTIYF

D: .
size: .
V: TRBV7-6
J: TRBJ1-3
DNA: TGTGCCAGCAGCTTGGGGGACTTTTACTCTGGAAACACCATATATTTT
CDR3: CASSLGDFYSGNTIYF

D: .
size: .
V: TRBV5-1
J: TRBJ2-5
DNA: TGCGCCAGCAGCTTGAGGGGCAGGGTAGGGCAAGAGACCCAGTACTTC
CDR3: CASSLRGRVGQETQYF

D: .
size: .
V: TRBV11-2
J: TRBJ2-7
DNA: TGTGCCAGCAGCCCACCGGGTGAGGAGCAGTACTTC
CDR3: CASSPPGEEQYF

D: .
size: .
V: TRBV2
J: TRBJ1-4
DNA: TGTGCCAGCAGGAGGGGGACAAGAGCAACTAATGAAAAACTGTTTTTT
CDR3: CASRRGTRATNEKLFF

D: TRBD2
size: .
V: TRBV19
J: TRBJ2-1
DNA: TGTGCCAGCAGTGCGGGGGACTACAATGAGCAGTTCTTC
CDR3: CASSAGDYNEQFF

D: .
size: .
V: TRBV7-2
J: TRBJ1-2
DNA: TGTGCCAGCAGCTTAGATCGGGGGACGTACTATGGCTACACCTTC
CDR3: CASSLDRGTYYGYTF

D: .
size: .
V: TRBV30
J: TRBJ2-1
DNA: TGTGCCTGGAGCCTAAGGAGGGGACCCCCGTACAATGAGCAGTTCTTC
CDR3: CAWSLRRGPPYNEQFF

D: TRBD2
size: .
V: TRBV9
J: TRBJ2-1
DNA: TGTGCCAGCAGCGTAGGTTTGCGGCCCGGGGGGGCCTATGAGCAGTTCTTC
CDR3: CASSVGLRPGGAYEQFF

D: TRBD1
size: few
V: TRBV19
J: TRBJ1-3
DNA: TGTGCCAGTAGTACCCCGACCCGGGACAGCCAAAACACCATATATTTT
CDR3: CASSTPTRDSQNTIYF

D: TRBD1
size: .
V: TRBV10-3
J: TRBJ2-1
DNA: TGTGCCATCAAGGACAGGGGAGGGCATGAGCAGTTCTTC
CDR3: CAIKDRGGHEQFF

D: .
size: .
V: TRBV4-2
J: TRBJ2-2
DNA: TGTGCCAGCAGCCAAGATGGGGGGTCCGGGGAGCTGTTTTTT
CDR3: CASSQDGGSGELFF

D: .
size: .
V: TRBV19
J: TRBJ1-4
DNA: TGTGCCAGTAGTATAGTTTGGCAGGGCAGGAAACTGTTTTTT
CDR3: CASSIVWQGRKLFF

D: TRBD1
size: .
V: TRBV7-9
J: TRBJ1-2
DNA: TGCGCCAGCAGCAACCCCACAGGGGGAGATGGCTACACCTTC
CDR3: CASSNPTGGDGYTF

D: .
size: .
V: TRBV7-6
J: TRBJ1-1
DNA: TGTGCCAGCAGCTTAAACGCGCGACAGAAGAACACTGAAGCTTTCTTT
CDR3: CASSLNARQKNTEAFF

D: .
size: .
V: TRBV11-2
J: TRBJ1-1
DNA: TGTGCCAGCAGCTTAGGCAGGGGTCGGAACACTGAAGCTTTCTTT
CDR3: CASSLGRGRNTEAFF

D: .
size: .
V: TRBV5-8
J: TRBJ1-2
DNA: TGTGCCAGCAGCTCACGCCGAGGGAACTATGGCTACACCTTC
CDR3: CASSSRRGNYGYTF

D: TRBD2
size: .
V: TRBV5-4
J: TRBJ2-1
DNA: TGTGCCAGCAGCTTTCTACTAGCGGCCACTGAGCAGTTCTTC
CDR3: CASSFLLAATEQFF

D: TRBD2
size: .
V: TRBV5-5
J: TRBJ2-2
DNA: TGTGCCAGCAGCTTGTATGCGGGGGGGAACACCGGGGAGCTGTTTTTT
CDR3: CASSLYAGGNTGELFF

D: TRBD1
size: .
V: TRBV4-1
J: TRBJ2-7
DNA: TGCGCCAGCAGCCAAGGGGACAGGGCTTACGAGCAGTACTTC
CDR3: CASSQGDRAYEQYF

D: .
size: .
V: TRBV2
J: TRBJ1-5
DNA: TGTGCCAGCAGTGTTGAGTCACAGAGCAATCAGCCCCAGCATTTT
CDR3: CASSVESQSNQPQHF

D: .
size: .
V: TRBV5-5
J: TRBJ2-4
DNA: TGTGCCAGCAGCTCTCTCTTTACCCCCCGGGGGCACGGGGGGAACATTCAGTACTTC
CDR3: CASSSLFTPRGHGGNIQYF